This TCR beta chain was found in a study of radiation and T cells in renal cell carcinoma (dated by TCRdb to 2020 to 2021). For the wider study: In total, 53 samples underwent TCR beta sequencing: approximately 25 tumors plus 27 peripheral blood samples. The final blood draw took place at 4 weeks after radiation, the same time as nephrectomy. A total of roughly 4 million unique CDR3 nucleotide sequences, encoding 2,658,974 unique CDR3 amino acid sequences, were found across all 50 or so samples.

As to this clone: Its antigen is unknown. One base away there is no much larger clone; base qualities are not given.

TCR beta libraries were generated from genomic DNA with the immunoSEQ kit, following the manufacturer's recommendations. To prepare the libraries, a first multiplex PCR with proprietary primers was run, followed by a second PCR that added unique barcodes, and a bead cleanup was done after each round. A positive control reaction and a negative control reaction, both provided in the kit, were run with every batch of samples. The final libraries were assessed on an Agilent 4200 TapeStation D1000 ScreenTape, pooled by volume, and quantified by qPCR. An Illumina NextSeq500 fitted with a MidOutput 150-cycle cartridge performed the sequencing, running 156 Read1 cycles and 15 Index1 cycles with the kit's custom primers. The pooled library was loaded at 0.9 to 1 pM, with a roughly 20% PhiX control spiked in. The authors processed their data as follows. Vendor-processed data were analyzed in R, and a clonotype was defined as all T cells sharing the same CDR3 nucleotide sequence. In the clone abundance analyses, frequencies were normalized to the 10,000 most abundant clones in each sample. Public T cell clones, averaging fewer than five per sample, were removed before analysis. An abundance difference of at least 32-fold between compartments was the criterion for calling clonotypes tumor-enriched or baseline blood-enriched. A beta-binomial differential abundance model was used to identify clonotypes that were expanded or contracted between blood time points. Similarity between tumor and blood repertoires was quantified using the Baroni-Urbani and Buser coefficient, and groups were compared with two-tailed Wilcoxon tests in R. The immuneACCESS repertoire file appears here via TCRdb, limited to in-frame rearrangements. These files lack a portion of the clones; in checked studies, under half of the deficit traces to unresolved V genes, and the cause of the others is not known. V, J and clone size are taken as reported in that table, and D and trimming were inferred from the DNA itself. This sample is represented by approximately 83,000 clones; approximately 80% of them were singletons. The ten largest clones capture 9.4% of the sample.

The investigation overall reported the following: Because the trial had a single-armed design, the trial could not examine how radiation dose or scheduling affected the TCR repertoire. Blood repertoire dynamics were not followed beyond 4 weeks after treatment. An increase in top tumor clonotypes in blood was observed from baseline to 2 weeks post-radiation, followed by contraction by 4 weeks, which was taken to suggest transient expansion of tumor-resident clones. No pretreatment tumor biopsies were available, so the baseline intratumoral presence of clonotypes could not be determined.

This specimen's time point label, interpreted: blood 4 weeks post-SBRT, at nephrectomy. Reading the label with the study, this specimen's treatment or condition is: 15 Gy SBRT to primary tumor, nephrectomy 4 weeks later. The samples were obtained from a clinical trial, where primary renal cell carcinomas were treated with 15 Gy stereotactic body radiation therapy and then removed by nephrectomy 4 weeks afterward. Serial peripheral blood from radiation-treated patients was sampled at baseline, 2 weeks and 4 weeks after SBRT to track tumor-enriched clonotypes. All patients had renal cell carcinoma with clear cell pathology. The QIAamp DNA Blood Mini Kit (Qiagen) was used to prepare genomic DNA for TCR sequencing. Only samples passing all quality control checks were included in the analyses. The CDR3 holds 17 amino acids from the cysteine to the phenylalanine. Only the CDR3 part of the read is kept: 51 bases, read in frame from the first base. Relative to germline, V is 8 bases shorter and J is 7 bases shorter, with 29 bases between their ends. CDR1 LNHDA and CDR2 SQIVND are derived from the germline V gene (reference sequence).

The sequences come from blood, collected from a patient whose treatment included radiotherapy and nephrectomy. This chain joins TRBV19 to TRBJ1-2, with TRBD1 as a weak D call on 5 bases. The source of this sequence is a man aged 50 to 59 with renal cell carcinoma. The CDR3 here reads CASLLRGGGTSDSGYTF. In nucleotide form, the sequence is TGTGCCAGTCTCCTCCGAGGTGGGGGGACGAGTGATTCTGGCTACACCTTC.